The rows below give T cell receptor beta chains drawn from one sample of a study of blood T cell repertoires in COVID-19. Measured with immunoSEQ multiplex PCR; TCRdb has only the in-frame clones, and not every one. This table has 110,000 to 150,000 clones, roughly 84% appearing once. Material for sequencing was peripheral blood. The origin of the receptors is a human donor in a cohort sampled during active COVID-19. CDR3s include the opening cysteine and the closing phenylalanine or tryptophan.

16 | TRBV5-6 | CASSSPSDSNTGELFF
16 | TRBV30 | CAWSVRRGGGNQPQHF
13 | TRBV11-2 | CASSWRATGELFF
15 | TRBV2 | CASSGGQTFNQPQHF
13 | TRBV7-9 | CASSFPGRPEAFF
13 | TRBV12-3/TRBV12-4 | CASSLGDRYIQYF
14 | TRBV5-6 | CASSPRVLKETQYF
14 | TRBV11-2 | CASSPTAGNTEAFF
15 | TRBV3-1/TRBV3-2 | CASSQGGTSQETQYF
18 | TRBV7-3 | CASSLRALRETTYNEQFF
15 | TRBV7-3 | CASSPGTGGYNEQFF
15 | TRBV24-1 | CATSEGRTSAGELFF
17 | TRBV5-1 | CASSWRTSGTSTDTQYF
13 | TRBV7-2 | CASSLAVRQPQHF
16 | TRBV11-2 | CASSSTTSGGNNEQFF
14 | TRBV5-6 | CASSYRQGSPKLFF
12 | TRBV5-4 | CASSLEQGTQYF
14 | TRBV19 | CASSIREGTYEQYF
13 | TRBV6-5 | CASSIGGREKLFF
13 | TRBV9 | CASSEWPGSEQYF
14 | TRBV3-1/TRBV3-2 | CASSPDRTNEKLFF
13 | TRBV18 | CASSTSGRDTQYF
18 | TRBV4-1 | CASSQRRDTPPGYNEQFF
16 | TRBV5-4 | CASREGTSGGAHEQFF
14 | TRBV4-3 | CASSQRLGTDTQYF
10 | TRBV7-9 | CASSGRADTF
15 | TRBV7-2 | CASSLAGGPSYEQYF
13 | TRBV18 | CASSPTGPETQYF
15 | TRBV27 | CASSLYRDRGGEQYF
17 | TRBV5-1 | CASSSLSGTSGANVLTF
12 | TRBV14 | CASSQFGVVAFF
15 | TRBV6-5 | CASSYGGQGNSPLHF
16 | TRBV6-2/TRBV6-3 | CASSYSNSGPQGPQYF
14 | TRBV6-2/TRBV6-3 | CASSYVGAGYGYTF
15 | TRBV19 | CASSPMVNSVAEAFF
15 | TRBV19 | CASSESTGVGEKLFF
19 | TRBV6-2/TRBV6-3 | CASSYSLYPTQDSNQPQHF
15 | TRBV7-3 | CASSFTSSSYNEQFF
15 | TRBV5-8 | CASSTTGATVNIQYF
13 | TRBV12-3/TRBV12-4 | CASSRGPGYGYTF
13 | TRBV12-3/TRBV12-4 | CASSARVNTEAFF
15 | TRBV19 | CASSNDRNSNQPQHF
14 | TRBV18 | CASSPRRDENTIYF
16 | TRBV5-1 | CASSLTRVSSYNEQFF
15 | TRBV27 | CASSLNRGRSDTQYF
16 | TRBV4-3 | CASSQDQGTGRTEAFF